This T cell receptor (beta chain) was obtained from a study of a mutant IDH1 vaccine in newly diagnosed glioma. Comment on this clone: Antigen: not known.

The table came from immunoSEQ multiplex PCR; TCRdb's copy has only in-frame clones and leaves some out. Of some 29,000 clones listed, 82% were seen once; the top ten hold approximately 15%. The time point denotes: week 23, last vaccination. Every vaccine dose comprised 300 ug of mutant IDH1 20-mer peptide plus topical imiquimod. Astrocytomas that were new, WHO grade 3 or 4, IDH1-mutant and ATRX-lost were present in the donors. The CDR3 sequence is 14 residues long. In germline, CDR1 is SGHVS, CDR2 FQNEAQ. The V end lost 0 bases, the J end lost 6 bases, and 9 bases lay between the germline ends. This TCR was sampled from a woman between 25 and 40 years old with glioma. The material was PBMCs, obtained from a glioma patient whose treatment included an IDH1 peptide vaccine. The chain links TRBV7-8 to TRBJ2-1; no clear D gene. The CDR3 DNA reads TGTGCCAGCAGCTTAGCGTCAGCTAGCAATGAGCAGTTCTTC. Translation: CASSLASASNEQFF. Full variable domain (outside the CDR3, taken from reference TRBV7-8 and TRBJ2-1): GAGVSQSPRYKVAKRGQDVALRCDPISGHVSLFWYQQALGQGPEFLTYFQNEAQLDKSGLPSDRFFAERPEGSVSTLKIQRTQQEDSAVYLCASSLASASNEQFFGPGTRLTVL.